This TCR beta chain comes out of a study of cytomegalovirus exposure and HLA in healthy donors. Study-wide points: In a later analysis, specific HLA alleles were associated with over 15,000 TCR beta sequences at a 0.05 false discovery rate.

The PCR made use of 60 Vbeta and 13 Jbeta primers. Only in-frame clones appear in the TCRdb table, and some are missing; sequencing was by immunoSEQ multiplex PCR. The top ten clones hold more than 20% of a sample with 70,000 to 100,000 clones, about 80% of them seen once. In the case of this clone: Its antigen is not known.

CDR3 length: 15 residues. Germline lookup yields CDR1 SGHDT and CDR2 YYEEEE. V trimming: 4 bases; J trimming: 3 bases; junction bases outside the gene matches: 7. The sequencing sample was made of PBMCs. The clonotype comes from a woman aged 50 to 60 in good health and CMV-seropositive. V usage is TRBV5-6 and J usage is TRBJ2-7, with 10 bases that match TRBD1. As DNA, the CDR3 is TGTGCCAGCAGCGACAGGGGGCAGGGGGACTACGAGCAGTACGTC. Translation: CASSDRGQGDYEQYV.